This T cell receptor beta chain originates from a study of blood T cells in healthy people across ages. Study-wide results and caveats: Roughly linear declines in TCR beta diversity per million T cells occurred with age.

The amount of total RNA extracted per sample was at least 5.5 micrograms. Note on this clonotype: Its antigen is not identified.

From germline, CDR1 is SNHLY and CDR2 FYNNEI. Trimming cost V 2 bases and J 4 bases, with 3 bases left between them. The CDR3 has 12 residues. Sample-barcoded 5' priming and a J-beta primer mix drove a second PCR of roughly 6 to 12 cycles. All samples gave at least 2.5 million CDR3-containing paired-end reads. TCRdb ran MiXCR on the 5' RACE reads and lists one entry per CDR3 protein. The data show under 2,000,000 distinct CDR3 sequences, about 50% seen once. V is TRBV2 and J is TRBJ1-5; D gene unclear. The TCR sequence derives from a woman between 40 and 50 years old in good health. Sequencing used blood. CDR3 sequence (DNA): TGTGCCAGCAGTGAAACTAATCAGCCCCAGCATTTT. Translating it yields CASSETNQPQHF.